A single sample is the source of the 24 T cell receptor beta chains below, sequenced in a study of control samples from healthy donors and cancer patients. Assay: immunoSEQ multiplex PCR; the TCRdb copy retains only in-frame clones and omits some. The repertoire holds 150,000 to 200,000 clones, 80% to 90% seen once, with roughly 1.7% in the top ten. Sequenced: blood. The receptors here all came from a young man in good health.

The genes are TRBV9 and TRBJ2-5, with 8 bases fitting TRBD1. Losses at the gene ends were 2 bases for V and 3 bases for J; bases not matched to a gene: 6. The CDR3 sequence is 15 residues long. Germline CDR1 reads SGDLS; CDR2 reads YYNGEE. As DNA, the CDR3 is TGTGCCAGCAGCGTCCGACAGGGGCGAGAAGAGACCCAGTACTTC. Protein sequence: CASSVRQGREETQYF.

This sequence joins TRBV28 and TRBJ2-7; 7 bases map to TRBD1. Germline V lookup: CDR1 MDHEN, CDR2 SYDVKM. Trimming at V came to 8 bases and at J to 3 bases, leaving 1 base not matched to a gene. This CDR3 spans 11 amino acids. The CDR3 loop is CASAGGYEQYF. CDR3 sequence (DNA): TGTGCCAGCGCAGGGGGCTACGAGCAGTACTTC.

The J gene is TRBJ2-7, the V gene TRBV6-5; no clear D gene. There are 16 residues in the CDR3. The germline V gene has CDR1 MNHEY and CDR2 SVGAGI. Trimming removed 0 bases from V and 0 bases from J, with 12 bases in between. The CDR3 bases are TGTGCCAGCAGTTACTCGCCCACCGAGAACTCCTACGAGCAGTACTTC. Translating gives CASSYSPTENSYEQYF.

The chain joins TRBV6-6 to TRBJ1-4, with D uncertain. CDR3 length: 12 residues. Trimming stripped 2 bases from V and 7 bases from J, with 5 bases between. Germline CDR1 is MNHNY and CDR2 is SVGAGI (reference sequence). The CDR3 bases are TGTGCCAGCAGTTACAATAGTGAAAAACTGTTTTTT. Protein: CASSYNSEKLFF.

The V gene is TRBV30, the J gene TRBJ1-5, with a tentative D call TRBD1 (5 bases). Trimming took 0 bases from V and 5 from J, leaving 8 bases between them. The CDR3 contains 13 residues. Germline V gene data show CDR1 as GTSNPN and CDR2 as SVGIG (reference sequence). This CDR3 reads CAWSVGADQPQHF. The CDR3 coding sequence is TGTGCCTGGAGTGTTGGGGCGGATCAGCCCCAGCATTTT.

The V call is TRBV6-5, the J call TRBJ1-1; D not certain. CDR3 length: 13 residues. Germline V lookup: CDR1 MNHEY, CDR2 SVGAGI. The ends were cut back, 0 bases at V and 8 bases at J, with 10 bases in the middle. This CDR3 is CASSYSRVQEAFF. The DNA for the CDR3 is TGTGCCAGCAGTTACTCTCGGGTTCAGGAAGCTTTCTTT.

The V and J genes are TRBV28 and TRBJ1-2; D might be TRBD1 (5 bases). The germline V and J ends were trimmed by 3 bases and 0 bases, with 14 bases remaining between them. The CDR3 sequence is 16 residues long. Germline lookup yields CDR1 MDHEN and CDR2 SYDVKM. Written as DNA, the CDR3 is TGTGCCAGCAGTTTCGCTGGGGGTATAGCTAACTATGGCTACACCTTC. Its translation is CASSFAGGIANYGYTF.

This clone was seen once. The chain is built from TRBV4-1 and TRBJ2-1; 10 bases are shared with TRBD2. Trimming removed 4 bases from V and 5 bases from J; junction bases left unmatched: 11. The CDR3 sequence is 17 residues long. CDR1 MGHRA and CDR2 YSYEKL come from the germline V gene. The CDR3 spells CASSPKIGTSGDNEQFF. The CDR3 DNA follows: TGCGCCAGCAGCCCCAAGATAGGCACTAGCGGGGACAATGAGCAGTTCTTC.

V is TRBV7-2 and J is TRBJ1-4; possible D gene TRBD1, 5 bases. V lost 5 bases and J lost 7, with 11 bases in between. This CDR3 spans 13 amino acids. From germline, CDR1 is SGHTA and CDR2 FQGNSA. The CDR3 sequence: CASSVRVAEKLFF. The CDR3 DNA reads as TGTGCCAGCAGCGTCAGGGTTGCTGAAAAACTGTTTTTT.

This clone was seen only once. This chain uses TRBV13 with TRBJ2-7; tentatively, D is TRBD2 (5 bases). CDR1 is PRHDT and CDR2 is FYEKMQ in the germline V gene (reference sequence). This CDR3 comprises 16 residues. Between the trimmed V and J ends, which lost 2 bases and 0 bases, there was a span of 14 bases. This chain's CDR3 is CASSLFRPGSSYEQYF. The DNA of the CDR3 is TGTGCCAGCAGCTTATTCCGGCCGGGGAGCTCCTACGAGCAGTACTTC.

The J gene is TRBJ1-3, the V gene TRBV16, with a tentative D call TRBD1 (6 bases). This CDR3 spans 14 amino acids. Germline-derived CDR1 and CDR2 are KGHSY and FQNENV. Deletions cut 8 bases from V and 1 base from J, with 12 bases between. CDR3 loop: CASSNRESGNTIYF. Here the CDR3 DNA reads TGTGCCAGCTCCAACAGGGAATCTGGAAACACCATATATTTT.

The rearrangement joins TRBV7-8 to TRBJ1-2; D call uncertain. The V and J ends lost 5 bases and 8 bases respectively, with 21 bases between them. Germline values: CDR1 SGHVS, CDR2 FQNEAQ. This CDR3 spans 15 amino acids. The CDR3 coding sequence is TGTGCCAGCAGCCACAAGACGGGCCCCAATCGGGGCTACACCTTC. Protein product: CASSHKTGPNRGYTF.

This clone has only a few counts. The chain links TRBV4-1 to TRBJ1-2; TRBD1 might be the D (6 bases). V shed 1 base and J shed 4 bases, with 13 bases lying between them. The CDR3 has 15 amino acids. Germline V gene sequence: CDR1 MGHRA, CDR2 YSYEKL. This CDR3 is CASSQGIGGGYGYTF. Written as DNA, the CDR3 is TGCGCCAGCAGCCAAGGTATAGGGGGAGGCTATGGCTACACCTTC.

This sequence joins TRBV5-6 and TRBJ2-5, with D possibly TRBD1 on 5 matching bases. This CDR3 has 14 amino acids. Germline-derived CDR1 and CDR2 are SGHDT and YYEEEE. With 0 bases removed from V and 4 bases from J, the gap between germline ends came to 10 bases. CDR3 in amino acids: CASSLAGRVETQYF. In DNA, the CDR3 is TGTGCCAGCAGCTTGGCAGGGCGCGTAGAGACCCAGTACTTC.

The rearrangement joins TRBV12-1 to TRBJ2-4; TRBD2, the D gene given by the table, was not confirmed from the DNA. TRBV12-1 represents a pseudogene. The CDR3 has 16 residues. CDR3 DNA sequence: TGTGCCAGCAGAAGACTAGCGGGGGGTGCCAAAAACATTCAGTACTTC. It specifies CASRRLAGGAKNIQYF.

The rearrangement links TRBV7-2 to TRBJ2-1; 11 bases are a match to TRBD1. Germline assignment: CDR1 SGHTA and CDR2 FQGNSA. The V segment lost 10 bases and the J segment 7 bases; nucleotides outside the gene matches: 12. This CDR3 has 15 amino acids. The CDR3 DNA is TGTGCCATCCAGGGGTCGGGGACAGGGGGAAATGAGCAGTTCTTC. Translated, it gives CAIQGSGTGGNEQFF.

The CDR3 reads CATSDLLDGKGPGELFF. CDR3 bases: TGTGCCACCAGTGATTTGCTAGACGGAAAGGGGCCCGGGGAGCTGTTTTTT. The rearrangement uses TRBV24-1 and TRBJ2-2, with D perhaps matching TRBD1 (5 bases). The CDR3 consists of 17 residues. Trimming cost V 0 bases and J 6 bases, with 16 bases left between them. Germline loops: CDR1 KGHDR, CDR2 SFDVKD.

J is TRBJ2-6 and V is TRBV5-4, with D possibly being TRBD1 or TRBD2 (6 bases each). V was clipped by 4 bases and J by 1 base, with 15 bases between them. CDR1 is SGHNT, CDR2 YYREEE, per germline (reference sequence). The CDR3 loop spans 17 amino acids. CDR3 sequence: CASSRGERLSGANVLTF. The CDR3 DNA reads TGTGCCAGCAGCAGGGGGGAGAGATTGTCTGGGGCCAACGTCCTGACTTTC.

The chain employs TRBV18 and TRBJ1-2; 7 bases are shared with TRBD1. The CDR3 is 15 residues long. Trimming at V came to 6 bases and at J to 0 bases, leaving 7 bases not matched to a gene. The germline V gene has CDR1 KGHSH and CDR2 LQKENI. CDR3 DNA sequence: TGTGCCAGCTCTCCCCTGACAGGGTCTAACTATGGCTACACCTTC. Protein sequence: CASSPLTGSNYGYTF.

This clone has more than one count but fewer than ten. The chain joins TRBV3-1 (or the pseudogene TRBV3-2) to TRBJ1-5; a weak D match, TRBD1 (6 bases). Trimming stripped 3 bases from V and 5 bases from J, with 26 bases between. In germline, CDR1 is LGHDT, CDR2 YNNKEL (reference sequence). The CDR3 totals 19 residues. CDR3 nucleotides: TGTGCCAGCAGCCACTACCTAGGGGAAACCCAGGGGACGGATCAGCCCCAGCATTTT. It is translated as CASSHYLGETQGTDQPQHF.

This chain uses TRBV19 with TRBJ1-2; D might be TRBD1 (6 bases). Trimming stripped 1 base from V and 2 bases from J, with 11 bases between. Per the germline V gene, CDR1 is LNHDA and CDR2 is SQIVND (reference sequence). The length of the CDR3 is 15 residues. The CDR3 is CASSIVTGANYGYTF. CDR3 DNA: TGTGCCAGTAGTATAGTGACAGGCGCAAACTATGGCTACACCTTC.

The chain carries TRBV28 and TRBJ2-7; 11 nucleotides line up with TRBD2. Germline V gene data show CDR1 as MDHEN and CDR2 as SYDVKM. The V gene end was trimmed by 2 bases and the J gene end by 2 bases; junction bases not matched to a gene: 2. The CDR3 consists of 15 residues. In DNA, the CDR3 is TGTGCCAGCAGTTTACATAGCGGGGGGGCCTACGAGCAGTACTTC. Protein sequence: CASSLHSGGAYEQYF.

The CDR3 spells CASSQGGAPNEQFF. The CDR3 nucleotides are TGTGCCAGCAGCCAAGGCGGAGCCCCCAATGAGCAGTTCTTC. V usage is TRBV3-1 (or the pseudogene TRBV3-2) and J usage is TRBJ2-1, with unresolved D. CDR1 LGHDT and CDR2 YNNKEL come from the germline V gene (reference sequence). With 1 base removed from V and 6 bases from J, the gap between germline ends came to 10 bases. The CDR3 is made up of 14 amino acids.

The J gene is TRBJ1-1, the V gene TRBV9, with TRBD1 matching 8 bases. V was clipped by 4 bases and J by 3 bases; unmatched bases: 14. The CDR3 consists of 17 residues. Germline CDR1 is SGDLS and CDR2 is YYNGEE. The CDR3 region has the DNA TGTGCCAGCAGCCAAGAAATCAGGACAGGGACGGACACTGAAGCTTTCTTT. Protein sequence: CASSQEIRTGTDTEAFF.